These 8 T cell receptor beta chains were sequenced from one sample in a study of blood T cell repertoires in COVID-19. Sequencing used immunoSEQ multiplex PCR; TCRdb keeps in-frame clones, though not all of them. The sample has fewer than 300,000 clones, about nine tenths seen once. The sample comprised peripheral blood. The source of these receptors is a young woman with COVID-19, enrolled during active disease.

A remark on this clone: This same CDR3 is encoded by further DNA sequences in the sample. The chain carries TRBV30 and TRBJ1-1, with TRBD1 as a possible D gene (5 bases). V shed 2 bases and J shed 1 base, with 5 bases lying between them. The CDR3 consists of 12 residues. Germline lookup yields CDR1 GTSNPN and CDR2 SVGIG (reference sequence). Written as DNA, the CDR3 is TGTGCCTGGAGTCAGGGGAACACTGAAGCTTTCTTT. As protein: CAWSQGNTEAFF.

The DNA of the CDR3 is TGTGCCAGCAGCGACCGGGACAGGAGGGCTTTCTTT. Encoded protein: CASSDRDRRAFF. This chain joins TRBV7-8 and TRBJ1-1, with 8 positions matching TRBD1. Germline V gives CDR1 SGHVS, CDR2 FQNEAQ. The ends lost 5 bases at V and 11 bases at J; junction bases unmatched: 7. The CDR3 is 12 residues long.

The J gene is TRBJ2-2, the V gene TRBV6-6; 12 bases are a match to TRBD1. Germline V CDR1 and CDR2: MNHNY, SVGAGI (reference sequence). This CDR3 has 15 amino acids. Germline trimming cut 4 bases from V and 7 bases from J; bases unmatched to any gene: 4. The CDR3 region is CASSSGTGGVGELFF. For the CDR3, the DNA is TGTGCCAGCAGTTCCGGGACAGGGGGCGTCGGGGAGCTGTTTTTT.

Here the CDR3 reads CAWSVKGEYQETQYF. CDR3 DNA: TGTGCCTGGAGTGTGAAGGGGGAGTACCAAGAGACCCAGTACTTC. V is TRBV30 and J is TRBJ2-5; D is perhaps TRBD1 (6 bases). The CDR3 totals 15 residues. Deletions cut 0 bases from V and 0 bases from J, with 11 bases between. Germline values: CDR1 GTSNPN, CDR2 SVGIG (reference sequence).

The CDR3 DNA reads as TGCGCCAGCAGCCCCATCTCGAGGGAGACCCAGTACTTC. This gives the protein CASSPISRETQYF. The chain joins TRBV5-1 to TRBJ2-5; D unclear. Trimming stripped 4 bases from V and 5 bases from J, with 12 bases between. In germline, CDR1 is SGHRS, CDR2 YFSETQ. The CDR3 length is 13 residues.

The V call is TRBV27, the J call TRBJ1-2; D is perhaps TRBD1 (5 bases). Trimming stripped 2 bases from V and 7 bases from J, with 14 bases between. The CDR3 runs 14 residues. Germline lookup yields CDR1 MNHEY and CDR2 SMNVEV (reference sequence). As DNA, the CDR3 is TGTGCCAGCAGTTTAGGGCAGGGCGGCTTTGGCTACACCTTC. It yields the protein CASSLGQGGFGYTF.

The CDR3 region has the DNA TGTGCCAGCAGTACGAGCTCGGGTACCACCTACAATGAGCAGTTCTTC. This gives the protein CASSTSSGTTYNEQFF. V gene TRBV27 combines with J gene TRBJ2-1; no definite D call. The ends were cut back, 5 bases at V and 2 bases at J, with 16 bases in the middle. This CDR3 region has 16 residues. Germline values: CDR1 MNHEY, CDR2 SMNVEV (reference sequence).

The V gene is TRBV6-5, the J gene TRBJ1-1; D unresolved. Germline loops: CDR1 MNHEY, CDR2 SVGAGI. Trimming stripped 4 bases from V and 0 bases from J, with 9 bases between. The CDR3 has 14 residues. The CDR3 is CASSLQMMNTEAFF. CDR3 nucleotide sequence: TGTGCCAGCAGTTTACAGATGATGAACACTGAAGCTTTCTTT.